Included here is one TCR beta chain sequence, with context. The antigen is not known. These data are taken from a study of early T cells in non-severe SARS-CoV-2 infection. About the research overall: The input, bulk RNA from unsorted whole blood, was sequenced, and chains were unpaired.

V was pared by 3 bases and J by 12 bases, with 12 bases between. This CDR3 is 12 amino acids long. CDR1 is KGHSH, CDR2 LQKENI, per germline. Study findings and constraints: VDJdb matches were skewed toward anti-spike CD8 T cell responses.

Individual cDNA molecules received unique molecular identifiers. TCRdb re-called the 5' RACE reads through MiXCR, storing one row per CDR3 protein. The sample shows approximately 69,000 distinct CDR3 sequences, about an eighth of them seen only once. The chain is built from TRBV18 and TRBJ2-1; D not resolved. This TCR was sampled from an adult who was a healthcare worker with PCR-confirmed SARS-CoV-2 infection or an uninfected control (not recorded which). The sequencing used whole blood, collected at baseline. CDR3 residues: CASSPVGLGQFF. The CDR3 DNA follows: TGTGCCAGCTCACCGGTGGGGTTAGGGCAGTTCTTC.